This is a list of T cell receptor beta chains from one sample in a study of T-cell reconstitution after alpha-beta-depleted transplantation in children. TCRdb passed the PCR reads through MiXCR, listing each CDR3 protein once. The data show about 500,000 distinct CDR3 sequences, approximately 29% seen once. Sample: PBMCs from the stem cell graft donor, taken from the stem cell graft. The receptor set was obtained from a human donor who donated a stem cell graft to a child with aplastic anemia. CDR3s include the opening cysteine and the closing phenylalanine or tryptophan. The D gene is left open where the match is weak. Part of the rows lack a size; the others show once, few, many or a class for expanded clones.

-	TRBV7-2	TRBJ2-1	12	-	TGTGCCAGCATGCTTGGGGTCTATGAGCAGTTCTTC	CASMLGVYEQFF
TRBD1	TRBV6-1	TRBJ1-6	18	-	TGTGCCAGCAGTCCCGGACAGGGTTTGGGCTCCTATAATTCACCCCTCCACTTT	CASSPGQGLGSYNSPLHF
-	TRBV19	TRBJ2-6	19	-	TGTGCCAGTAGTTTAGGAGGGCAGAATCTTATCTCTGGGGCCAACGTCCTGACTTTC	CASSLGGQNLISGANVLTF
TRBD2	TRBV30	TRBJ2-7	15	-	TGTGCCTGGAGTGTACAAACTAGCGGTAACTACGAGCAGTACTTC	CAWSVQTSGNYEQYF
-	TRBV6-2/TRBV6-3	TRBJ1-5	15	few	TGTGCCAGCAGTTTTTACCCGGGGCCTAATCAGCCCCAGCATTTT	CASSFYPGPNQPQHF
-	TRBV6-1	TRBJ1-5	14	few	TGTGCCAGCAGCCCCCTGGGTCCCGGACAGCCCCAGCATTTT	CASSPLGPGQPQHF
TRBD2	TRBV29-1	TRBJ2-3	13	-	TGCAGCGTTGAGGGACTAGCCTCAGATACGCAGTATTTT	CSVEGLASDTQYF
TRBD2	TRBV7-2	TRBJ2-3	17	-	TGTGCCAGCAGCTTAGCTCGGGCTAGCGGGAGTACAGATACGCAGTATTTT	CASSLARASGSTDTQYF
TRBD1	TRBV6-5	TRBJ2-7	15	many	TGTGCCAGCAGTTACGGACAGGGGGCGGCCTACGAGCAGTACTTC	CASSYGQGAAYEQYF
-	TRBV5-1	TRBJ1-4	14	-	TGCGCCAGCAGCTTCGGGACACAGAATGAAAAACTGTTTTTT	CASSFGTQNEKLFF
-	TRBV12-3/TRBV12-4	TRBJ2-2	14	few	TGTGCCAGCAGTTTTACGGGAGCGTCCGGGGAGCTGTTTTTT	CASSFTGASGELFF
TRBD2	TRBV7-2	TRBJ2-7	13	few	TGTGCCAGCAGCTTACTAGCGGGTGCCGAGCAGTACTTC	CASSLLAGAEQYF
TRBD2	TRBV7-8	TRBJ2-4	15	-	TGTGCCAGCAGCTTAAGCGGGGCCCTCAAAAACATTCAGTACTTC	CASSLSGALKNIQYF
-	TRBV4-2	TRBJ2-1	15	-	TGTGCCAGCAGCCAAGAAGCAGGGTTGGGCAATGAGCAGTTCTTC	CASSQEAGLGNEQFF
-	TRBV12-3/TRBV12-4	TRBJ1-3	10	few	TGTGCCACGTCTGGAAACACCATATATTTT	CATSGNTIYF
-	TRBV7-2	TRBJ2-1	11	-	TGTGCCAGCAGCCACAACCATGAGCAGTTCTTC	CASSHNHEQFF
TRBD1	TRBV5-1	TRBJ2-4	18	-	TGCGCCAGCAGCTTTACGGGGACAGGGGTGTTAGCCAAAAACATTCAGTACTTC	CASSFTGTGVLAKNIQYF
TRBD1	TRBV7-2	TRBJ2-7	16	-	TGTGCCAGCAGCTCGCGGACAGGGGGCGATACCCACGAGCAGTACTTC	CASSSRTGGDTHEQYF
TRBD2	TRBV7-3	TRBJ2-1	15	few	TGTGCCAGCAGCTTAATTAGCGGGACCGACAATGAGCAGTTCTTC	CASSLISGTDNEQFF
TRBD1	TRBV29-1	TRBJ2-2	13	few	TGCAGCGCAGGGACAGGCGGTACCGGGGAGCTGTTTTTT	CSAGTGGTGELFF
TRBD1	TRBV7-9	TRBJ1-1	16	-	TGTGCCAGCAGCTTAGCGGGGGACAGGGGGTTACCTGAAGCTTTCTTT	CASSLAGDRGLPEAFF
TRBD2	TRBV12-3/TRBV12-4	TRBJ2-1	14	-	TGTGCCAGCGCCAGGCTAGCGGGATGGAATGAGCAGTTCTTC	CASARLAGWNEQFF
-	TRBV20-1	TRBJ1-2	12	-	TGCAGTGCTAGAGATACCAAAGGTGGCTACACCTTC	CSARDTKGGYTF
-	TRBV7-2	TRBJ1-3	15	-	TGTGCCAGCAGCTTAGGTACCCGCTCTGGAAACACCATATATTTT	CASSLGTRSGNTIYF
-	TRBV4-3	TRBJ1-2	15	few	TGCGCCAGCAGCCAAGGGACAGCTGCTAACTATGGCTACACCTTC	CASSQGTAANYGYTF
TRBD2	TRBV6-2/TRBV6-3	TRBJ2-3	16	-	TGTGCCAGCAGGACTACCGGGACTAGCGGTGGAGATACGCAGTATTTT	CASRTTGTSGGDTQYF
-	TRBV7-9	TRBJ2-5	13	-	TGTGCCAGCAGCTCCGCGCTAGCAGAAACCCAGTACTTC	CASSSALAETQYF
-	TRBV2	TRBJ2-1	15	once	TGTGCCAGCAGTGTTAGGGTCGGGCTACGCAATGAGCAGTTCTTC	CASSVRVGLRNEQFF
-	TRBV10-3	TRBJ1-3	16	-	TGTGCCATCAGTGCCGAGCGCCACTTCTCTGGAAACACCATATATTTT	CAISAERHFSGNTIYF
-	TRBV12-3/TRBV12-4	TRBJ1-1	15	-	TGTGCCAGCAGGTCAGGACAGTTAGGAAACACTGAAGCTTTCTTT	CASRSGQLGNTEAFF
-	TRBV14	TRBJ2-1	11	-	TGTGCCAGCAGCCAAGAAACCGAGCAGTTCTTC	CASSQETEQFF
-	TRBV12-3/TRBV12-4	TRBJ1-4	14	few	TGTGCCAGCAGCTCCCAGGCCTCTAATGAAAAACTGTTTTTT	CASSSQASNEKLFF
TRBD1	TRBV27	TRBJ2-7	13	-	TGTGCCAGCAGTAGGACAGGGGGCGTCGAGCAGTACTTC	CASSRTGGVEQYF
TRBD1	TRBV20-1	TRBJ2-2	14	-	TGCAGTGCTAGAGGGACAGGGACCGCCGGGGAGCTGTTTTTT	CSARGTGTAGELFF
-	TRBV5-5	TRBJ2-1	13	few	TGTGCCAGCAGCTTCGGACAGTTGGATGAGCAGTTCTTC	CASSFGQLDEQFF
-	TRBV6-1	TRBJ2-7	14	-	TGTGCCAGCAGCCCAGGGGGGACCTCCTACGAGCAGTACTTC	CASSPGGTSYEQYF
TRBD2	TRBV7-9	TRBJ2-5	16	few	TGTGCCAGCAGTCCGCGGGAGAACTTGAGGGGAGAGACCCAGTACTTC	CASSPRENLRGETQYF
-	TRBV12-3/TRBV12-4	TRBJ1-2	13	few	TGTGTCGTCGGGTTGCAGCCCTTATATGGCTACACCTTC	CVVGLQPLYGYTF
-	TRBV19	TRBJ1-3	14	-	TGTGCCGGATCCCCTACGGGGGTAGGAAACACCATATATTTT	CAGSPTGVGNTIYF
-	TRBV24-1	TRBJ2-1	17	-	TGTGCCACCAGTGAGTCAAGGGCCACTGGCTCCTACAATGAGCAGTTCTTC	CATSESRATGSYNEQFF
-	TRBV24-1	TRBJ2-3	12	-	TGTGCCACCAGTGGGGAGCTAGATACGCAGTATTTT	CATSGELDTQYF
-	TRBV29-1	TRBJ1-1	16	few	TGCAGCGTTGAAGGGAATCTTGGGAAGGTGAACACTGAAGCTTTCTTT	CSVEGNLGKVNTEAFF
-	TRBV27	TRBJ1-5	13	few	TGTGCCAGCAGTTTATCCCGGGTTCAGCCCCAGCATTTT	CASSLSRVQPQHF
TRBD1	TRBV15	TRBJ1-5	22	few	TGTGCCACCAGCAGAGATCCACTTTCCCGGGACAGGGCCAAGGACAACAATCAGCCCCAGCATTTT	CATSRDPLSRDRAKDNNQPQHF
-	TRBV19	TRBJ2-1	15	-	TGTGCCAGTACCTCAGTCGGAAATGACTACAATGAGCAGTTCTTC	CASTSVGNDYNEQFF
TRBD2	TRBV20-1	TRBJ2-1	16	few	TGCAGTGCTAGAGGCAGGGGACTAGCGGGGTTCAATGAGCAGTTCTTC	CSARGRGLAGFNEQFF
TRBD1	TRBV9	TRBJ2-3	15	-	TGTGCCAGCAGCGCTCGGGACAGCCTCACAGATACGCAGTATTTT	CASSARDSLTDTQYF
-	TRBV15	TRBJ1-4	13	-	TGTGCCACCAGCAGAGATATTAATGAAAAACTGTTTTTT	CATSRDINEKLFF
TRBD2	TRBV18	TRBJ2-4	19	-	TGTGCCAGCTCACCAAGACTAGCGGGAGGGCCCAACGGGAGAAACATTCAGTACTTC	CASSPRLAGGPNGRNIQYF
-	TRBV10-1	TRBJ2-1	16	few	TGCGCCAGCAGTGGGGTAGTGTCGAGCTCCTACAATGAGCAGTTCTTC	CASSGVVSSSYNEQFF
-	TRBV12-3/TRBV12-4	TRBJ1-1	15	few	TGTGCCAGCAGGGTGGCCATGACAAGTCTCACTGAAGCTTTCTTT	CASRVAMTSLTEAFF
TRBD2	TRBV7-2	TRBJ2-5	16	-	TGTGCCAGCAGCTTTAGCGGGAGAGCTATCGGGGAGACCCAGTACTTC	CASSFSGRAIGETQYF
TRBD2	TRBV7-2	TRBJ2-3	16	few	TGTGCCAGCAGCTTAGAATCCGCGGGAGTTGCAGATACGCAGTATTTT	CASSLESAGVADTQYF
TRBD2	TRBV6-5	TRBJ2-5	17	few	TGTGCCAGCAGTTACCCGAGGACTAGCGGGAGTAGGGAGACCCAGTACTTC	CASSYPRTSGSRETQYF